Given below is one TCR beta chain in context. The data originate from a study of cytomegalovirus exposure and HLA in healthy donors. Study overall: Most donors, less than 85% of some 400 genotyped, fell in the Caucasian-associated ancestry cluster.

The PCR had 60 Vbeta and 13 Jbeta primers. Clones were read by immunoSEQ multiplex PCR, and TCRdb kept only the in-frame ones, dropping some. The sample shows under 130,000 clones, around three quarters of them seen only once. Sequenced: PBMCs. The source of this sequence is a woman in her thirties or forties in good health and CMV-seronegative.

CDR3 residues: CASSLRQISYEQYF. The CDR3 coding sequence is TGTGCCAGCAGCTTGCGACAGATCTCCTACGAGCAGTACTTC. The chain carries TRBV5-6 and TRBJ2-7, with D possibly TRBD1 on 5 matching bases. Germline V gives CDR1 SGHDT, CDR2 YYEEEE. This CDR3 contains 14 residues. With 1 base removed from V and 0 bases from J, the gap between germline ends came to 8 bases.